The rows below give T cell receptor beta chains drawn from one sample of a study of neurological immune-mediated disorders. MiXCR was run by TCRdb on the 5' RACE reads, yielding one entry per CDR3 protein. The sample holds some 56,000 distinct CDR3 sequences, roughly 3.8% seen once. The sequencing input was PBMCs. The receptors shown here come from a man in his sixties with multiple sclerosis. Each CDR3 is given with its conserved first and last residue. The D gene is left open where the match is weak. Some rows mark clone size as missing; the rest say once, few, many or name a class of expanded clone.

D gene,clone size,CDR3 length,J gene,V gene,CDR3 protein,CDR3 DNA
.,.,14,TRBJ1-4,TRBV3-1,CASSLGSTNEKLFF,TGTGCCAGCAGCCTGGGATCAACTAATGAAAAACTGTTTTTT
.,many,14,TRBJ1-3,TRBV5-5,CASSSDVGGYTIYF,TGTGCCAGCAGCTCCGATGTCGGGGGGTACACCATATATTTT
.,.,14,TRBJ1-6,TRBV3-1,CASSLKPGPPPLHF,TGTGCCAGCAGCCTTAAACCGGGCCCTCCACCCCTCCACTTT
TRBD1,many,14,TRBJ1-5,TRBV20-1,CSAEDRADNQPQHF,TGCAGTGCTGAGGACAGGGCAGACAATCAGCCCCAGCATTTT
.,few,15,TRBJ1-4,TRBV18,CASSGVGATNEKLFF,TGTGCCAGCTCAGGAGTAGGAGCAACTAATGAAAAACTGTTTTTT
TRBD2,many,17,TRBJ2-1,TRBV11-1,CATAPRSGGALYNEQFF,TGTGCCACAGCCCCCCGGAGCGGGGGGGCCCTCTACAATGAGCAGTTCTTC
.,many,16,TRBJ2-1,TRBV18,CASSPRRGQTSNEQFF,TGTGCCAGCTCACCCCGCCGGGGCCAGACCAGCAATGAGCAGTTCTTC
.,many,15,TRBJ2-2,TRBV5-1,CASSSQKPNTGELFF,TGCGCCAGCAGCTCTCAGAAGCCGAACACCGGGGAGCTGTTTTTT
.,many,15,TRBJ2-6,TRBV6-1,CASSLLLGEANVLTF,TGTGCCAGCAGTCTCTTACTGGGGGAAGCCAACGTCCTGACTTTC
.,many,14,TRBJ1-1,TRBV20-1,CSASGAGMDTEAFF,TGCAGTGCTAGCGGCGCAGGGATGGACACTGAAGCTTTCTTT
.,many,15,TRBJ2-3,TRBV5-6,CASSLRGPSTDTQYF,TGTGCCAGCAGCTTGAGGGGACCTAGCACAGATACGCAGTATTTT
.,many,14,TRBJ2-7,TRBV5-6,CASSLWGTSHEQYF,TGTGCCAGCAGCTTGTGGGGTACTTCCCACGAGCAGTACTTC
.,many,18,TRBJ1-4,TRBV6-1,CASSDSVFRQPTNEKLFF,TGTGCCAGCAGTGACTCCGTGTTTCGACAGCCCACTAATGAAAAACTGTTTTTT
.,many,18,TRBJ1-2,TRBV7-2,CASSHLRQTRAHRKGYTF,TGTGCCAGCAGTCATCTACGCCAGACCCGGGCCCATAGGAAAGGCTACACCTTC
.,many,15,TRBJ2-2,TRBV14,CASRRTGTSTGELFF,TGTGCCAGCAGGCGTACAGGGACGAGTACCGGGGAGCTGTTTTTT
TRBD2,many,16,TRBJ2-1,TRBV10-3,CAISNTSGRLNDEQFF,TGTGCCATCAGTAATACTAGCGGGAGGTTGAATGATGAGCAGTTCTTC
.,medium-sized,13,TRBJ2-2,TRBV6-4,CASSPGNTGELFF,TGTGCCAGCAGTCCAGGGAACACCGGGGAGCTGTTTTTT
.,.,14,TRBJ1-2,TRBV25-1,CASSENVRPYGYTF,TGTGCCAGCAGTGAAAATGTGAGACCCTATGGCTACACCTTC
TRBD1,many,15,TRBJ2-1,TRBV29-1,CSVPNRDSPYNEQFF,TGCAGCGTTCCTAACCGGGACAGTCCCTACAATGAGCAGTTCTTC